This T cell receptor (beta chain) is from a study of T cells after posttransplantation cyclophosphamide. This CDR3 contains 13 residues. In germline, CDR1 is SGHRS, CDR2 YFSETQ. Concerning this clone: Antigen unknown. The junction and the germline gene differ at one end; a read error may be behind it.

Study-level points and caveats: Donor CD8+ memory clones often dominated recipient blood repertoires at later times.

TCRdb's table, derived via immunoSEQ multiplex PCR, lists solely in-frame clones and lacks some. The sample is made up of about 36,000 clones, none counted only once. The V and J genes are TRBV5-1 and TRBJ2-5; D is possibly TRBD2 (5 bases). This TCR was sampled from a girl aged 10 to 17 in good health, CMV-negative, and a related stem cell transplant donor. The sequenced material came from PBMCs. The CDR3 here is CASTLSGKETQYF. The CDR3 DNA follows: TGCGCCAGCACCTTGTCGGGGAAAGAGACCCAGTACTTC.